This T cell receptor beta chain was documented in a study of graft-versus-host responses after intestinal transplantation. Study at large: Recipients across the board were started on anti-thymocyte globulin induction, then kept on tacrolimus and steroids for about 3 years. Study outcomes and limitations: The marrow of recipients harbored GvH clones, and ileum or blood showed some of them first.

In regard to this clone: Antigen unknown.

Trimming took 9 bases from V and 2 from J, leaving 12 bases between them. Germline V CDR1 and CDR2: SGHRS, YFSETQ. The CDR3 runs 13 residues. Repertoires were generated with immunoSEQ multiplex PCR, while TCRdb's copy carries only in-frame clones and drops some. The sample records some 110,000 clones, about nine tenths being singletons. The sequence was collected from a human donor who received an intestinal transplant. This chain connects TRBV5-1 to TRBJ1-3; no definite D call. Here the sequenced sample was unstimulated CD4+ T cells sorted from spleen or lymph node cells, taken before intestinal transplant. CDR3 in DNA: TGCGCCACCAGAGCTTTACCTGGAAACACCATATATTTT. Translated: CATRALPGNTIYF.